These 9 T cell receptor beta chains originate from one sample sequenced in a study of read filtering for tumor transcriptome and immune sequencing. The library was built from around 0.4 ug RNA with molecular barcoded adaptors for alpha/delta and beta/gamma chains. MiXCR was run by TCRdb on the reads, yielding one entry per CDR3 protein. The repertoire holds around 20,000 distinct CDR3 sequences, with approximately 20% as singletons. Sequencing was performed on a population of CD138-negative cells sorted from bone marrow. Receptors originate from a donor aged 40 or older with multiple myeloma.

By proportion, this clonotype is medium-sized. The genes are TRBV12-3 or TRBV12-4 and TRBJ2-1; no reliable D call. The CDR3 runs to 14 residues. Trimming removed 5 bases at V and 6 bases at J, with 14 bases between. The CDR3 protein is CASSLRIEFNEQFF. The CDR3 region has the DNA TGTGCCAGCAGTCTTAGAATAGAGTTCAATGAGCAGTTCTTC.

This clonotype has only a few counts. The rearrangement joins TRBV20-1 to TRBJ2-1, with 10 bases aligning to TRBD2. Germline CDR1 DFQATT, CDR2 SNEGSKA (reference sequence). After removal of 4 bases from V and 8 bases from J, the junction contained 8 bases not matched to a gene. The CDR3 has 14 amino acids. As DNA, the CDR3 is TGCAGTGCTACAAGCGGGAGGGCCCTCGATGAGCAGTTCTTC. This codes for CSATSGRALDEQFF.

The V call is TRBV6-2 or TRBV6-3, the J call TRBJ1-5; TRBD1 aligns across 10 bases. J gave up 7 bases and V 6 bases, and 9 bases lay outside the gene matches. CDR1 is MNHEY and CDR2 is SVGEGT in the germline V gene. CDR3 length: 15 residues. The CDR3 DNA reads as TGTGCCAGCAGCCCCTCAGGGACAGGGGTCCAGCCCCAGCATTTT. It yields the protein CASSPSGTGVQPQHF.

This clonotype was seen only a few times. CDR3 in amino acids: CASSLGTQQPQHF. For the CDR3, the DNA is TGTGCCAGTAGTTTGGGGACCCAGCAGCCCCAGCATTTT. This chain uses TRBV19 with TRBJ1-5; tentatively, D is TRBD1 (5 bases). This CDR3 contains 13 residues. The germline gives CDR1 LNHDA, CDR2 SQIVND (reference sequence). Trimming cost V 5 bases and J 7 bases, with 12 bases left between them. Complete variable domain (other parts from reference TRBV19 and TRBJ1-5): DGGITQSPKYLFRKEGQNVTLSCEQNLNHDAMYWYRQDPGQGLRLIYYSQIVNDFQKGDIAEGYSVSREKKESFPLTVTSAQKNPTAFYLCASSLGTQQPQHFGDGTRLSIL.

In this sample, this clonotype turned up a few times. V and J are TRBV24-1 and TRBJ1-5; D unresolved. Germline V gene data show CDR1 as KGHDR and CDR2 as SFDVKD. The V end was cut by 0 bases, the J end by 8 bases, with 4 bases between. The CDR3 sequence is 12 residues long. The CDR3 is CATSDLGEPQHF. DNA of the CDR3: TGTGCCACCAGTGATTTGGGTGAGCCCCAGCATTTT.

This clonotype has at least ten counts. A clone one base away is much larger, so this may be a read error. The rearrangement links TRBV20-1 to TRBJ2-4; a weak D match, TRBD2 (5 bases). Trimming pared 1 base from V and 3 bases from J, leaving 16 bases between. The CDR3 loop spans 16 amino acids. The V gene's germline CDR1 is DFQATT and CDR2 SNEGSKA (reference sequence). In DNA, the CDR3 is TGCAGTGCTAGAGGCGGGTCAGCCAAAGACAAAAACATTCAGTACTTC. Encoded protein: CSARGGSAKDKNIQYF.

This clonotype was detected many times. This chain links TRBV2 with TRBJ2-3, with TRBD2 matching over 7 bases. This CDR3 comprises 15 residues. Germline lookup yields CDR1 SNHLY and CDR2 FYNNEI. V shed 9 bases and J 5 bases; nucleotides not matched to a gene: 14. The CDR3 sequence is CASRSSGIGGDTQYF. CDR3 in DNA: TGTGCCAGTAGATCAAGCGGGATCGGGGGAGATACGCAGTATTTT.

This clonotype was detected ten times or more. This chain joins TRBV9 and TRBJ2-7; D gene unclear. Germline-derived CDR1 and CDR2 are SGDLS and YYNGEE. CDR3 length: 13 amino acids. The V gene lost 1 base and the J gene lost 2 bases, with 7 bases spanning the gap. CDR3 amino acids: CASSVNPAYEQYF. The DNA for the CDR3 is TGTGCCAGCAGCGTAAATCCAGCCTACGAGCAGTACTTC.

The J gene is TRBJ2-3, the V gene TRBV2; 12 positions match TRBD2. J lost 4 bases, V lost 5 bases, and 4 bases had no gene match. The length of the CDR3 is 15 residues. CDR1 and CDR2 from the germline V gene are SNHLY and FYNNEI. CDR3 residues: CASSMTSGRADTQYF. The CDR3 DNA sequence: TGTGCCAGCAGTATGACTAGCGGGAGAGCAGATACGCAGTATTTT.